Given below is one T cell receptor beta chain in context. What the recovered Cohort 3 donors had was two negative PCRs, clearance, or symptom resolution. The sample belongs to a study of blood T cell repertoires in COVID-19. Clones were sequenced by immunoSEQ multiplex PCR, and TCRdb holds only the in-frame ones, with some missing. Of about 230,000 clones listed, roughly 85% are singletons. This TCR was sampled from a man younger than 40 who had recovered from COVID-19. Material: PBMCs or T cells enriched from blood (not recorded which).

CDR3 residues: CASSFRGREKLFF. As DNA, the CDR3 is TGTGCCAGCAGCTTTAGGGGGCGCGAAAAACTGTTTTTT. This chain links TRBV5-6 with TRBJ1-4; TRBD1 matches at 7 bases. V shed 2 bases and J 8 bases; nucleotides not matched to a gene: 3. Per the germline V gene, CDR1 is SGHDT and CDR2 is YYEEEE. The CDR3 is made up of 13 amino acids.